One sample yielded the 20 T cell receptor beta chains listed below, sequenced in a study of cytomegalovirus exposure and HLA in healthy donors (dated by TCRdb to the late 2010s). The method behind the library was the immunoSEQ multiplex PCR assay. The multiplex PCR relied on a mix of 60 forward primers for TCR Vbeta segments and 13 reverse primers for TCR Jbeta segments. TCRdb retrieved this table from immuneACCESS and kept in-frame rearrangements only. Not all clones are present; in checked studies, unresolved V genes account for under half, and no reason is known for the remainder. This sample's table lists roughly 57,000 clones. The top ten clonotypes cover over 10% of the sample. The sample consisted of PBMCs. These receptors all stem from a man between 18 and 29 years old in good health and CMV-seropositive.

V is TRBV5-1 and J is TRBJ2-1, with TRBD1 identical over 9 bases. The CDR3 runs to 20 residues. From germline, CDR1 is SGHRS and CDR2 YFSETQ. The junction had 14 bases not matched to a gene; V was cut back by 1 base and J by 0 bases. The CDR3 spells CASSLPGQGYSVSSYNEQFF. The CDR3 DNA follows: TGCGCCAGCAGCTTGCCGGGACAGGGATATAGCGTTAGCTCCTACAATGAGCAGTTCTTC.

This chain joins TRBV29-1 and TRBJ2-7, with 7 bases fitting TRBD1. V was pared by 6 bases and J by 0 bases, with 8 bases of the junction left unmatched. The CDR3 runs 14 residues. From germline, CDR1 is SQVTM and CDR2 ANQGSEA. This CDR3 is CSVVGQASSYEQYF. For the CDR3, the DNA is TGCAGCGTGGTAGGACAGGCGAGCTCCTACGAGCAGTACTTC.

The chain uses TRBV5-8 and TRBJ1-2; D unresolved. CDR3 size: 11 residues. V dropped 5 bases and J dropped 5 bases, with 7 bases sitting between them. Looked up from germline, CDR1 is SGHTS and CDR2 is YDEGEE. This CDR3 reads CASSPLYGYTF. The CDR3 coding sequence is TGTGCCAGCAGTCCCCTTTATGGCTACACCTTC. The whole variable domain, remainder taken from reference TRBV5-8 and TRBJ1-2, is EAGVTQSPTHLIKTRGQQATLRCSPISGHTSVYWYQQALGLGLQFLLWYDEGEERNRGNFPPRFSGRQFPNYSSELNVNALELEDSALYLCASSPLYGYTFGSGTRLTVV.

The chain employs TRBV20-1 and TRBJ2-3, with 7 bases fitting TRBD2. The CDR3 consists of 11 residues. The ends lost 5 bases at V and 5 bases at J; junction bases unmatched: 1. The germline V gene has CDR1 DFQATT and CDR2 SNEGSKA (reference sequence). CDR3 region: CSAWTRDTQYF. CDR3 nucleotides: TGCAGTGCTTGGACTAGAGATACGCAGTATTTT.

The rearrangement joins TRBV29-1 to TRBJ2-7, with D possibly being TRBD1 (5 bases). The CDR3 contains 13 residues. V was clipped by 2 bases and J by 4 bases, with 12 bases between them. Germline assignment: CDR1 SQVTM and CDR2 ANQGSEA. This CDR3 reads CSVESQGIYEQYF. In DNA, the CDR3 is TGCAGCGTTGAATCTCAGGGAATTTACGAGCAGTACTTC.

Notes on this clone: Other DNA sequences in this specimen translate into the identical CDR3. The genes are TRBV15 and TRBJ1-4, with 9 bases aligning to TRBD1. J was trimmed by 6 bases and V by 7 bases; bases with no gene match: 15. CDR1 and CDR2 (germline): LNHNV, YYDKDF (reference sequence). This CDR3 contains 17 residues. CDR3 in DNA: TGTGCCACCAACACACAGGGGGCTTATGGAAACTATGAAAAACTGTTTTTT. This gives the protein CATNTQGAYGNYEKLFF.

The chain has TRBV2 and TRBJ2-1; TRBD2 matches at 12 bases. The CDR3 totals 16 residues. Germline CDR1 is SNHLY and CDR2 is FYNNEI. Germline trimming cut 2 bases from V and 5 bases from J; bases unmatched to any gene: 4. CDR3 sequence: CASSERGLAGNNEQFF. Here the CDR3 DNA reads TGTGCCAGCAGTGAAAGGGGACTAGCGGGTAACAATGAGCAGTTCTTC.

The J gene is TRBJ2-7, the V gene TRBV5-1; D perhaps matches TRBD1 (5 bases). The CDR3 has 17 amino acids. CDR1 is SGHRS and CDR2 is YFSETQ in the germline V gene. Trimming left V 2 bases short and J 7 bases short, with 25 bases between. The CDR3 here is CASSFLGDFTTLGEQYF. CDR3 DNA: TGCGCCAGCAGCTTTTTAGGGGATTTCACCACCTTAGGGGAGCAGTACTTC.

The chain has TRBV9 and TRBJ2-7; 7 positions match TRBD2. V lost 3 bases to trimming and J lost 2 bases; unmatched junction nucleotides: 5. The CDR3 consists of 14 residues. CDR1 is SGDLS and CDR2 is YYNGEE in the germline V gene. DNA for the CDR3: TGTGCCAGCAGCGCCACCGGGACTACCTACGAGCAGTACTTC. This encodes CASSATGTTYEQYF. The full variable domain, with the rest looked up from reference TRBV9 and TRBJ2-7, is DSGVTQTPKHLITATGQRVTLRCSPRSGDLSVYWYQQSLDQGLQFLIQYYNGEERAKGNILERFSAQQFPDLHSELNLSSLELGDSALYFCASSATGTTYEQYFGPGTRLTVT.

The chain employs TRBV19 and TRBJ2-2; D is possibly TRBD2 (5 bases). The germline gives CDR1 LNHDA, CDR2 SQIVND (reference sequence). The CDR3 consists of 14 residues. V lost 6 bases to trimming and J lost 3 bases, with 11 bases between them. CDR3: CASRLDSDTGELFF. The CDR3 DNA reads as TGTGCCAGTAGACTAGATTCGGACACCGGGGAGCTGTTTTTT.

The chain recombines TRBV7-8 with TRBJ1-4, with 10 bases that match TRBD1. The V and J ends lost 4 bases and 2 bases, in that order; junction bases with no gene match: 10. The CDR3 is 18 amino acids. Germline V gene data show CDR1 as SGHVS and CDR2 as FQNEAQ. CDR3 protein: CASSSYPGQGTTNEKLFF. CDR3 DNA sequence: TGTGCCAGCAGCTCGTACCCGGGACAGGGGACGACTAATGAAAAACTGTTTTTT.

The chain has TRBV5-8 and TRBJ1-2; perhaps TRBD1 as D (5 bases). The ends were cut back, 0 bases at V and 3 bases at J, with 12 bases in the middle. The length of the CDR3 is 15 residues. CDR1 and CDR2 (germline): SGHTS, YDEGEE. CDR3 loop: CASSLEDVRDYGYTF. The CDR3 bases are TGTGCCAGCAGCTTGGAGGATGTCAGGGACTATGGCTACACCTTC.

This clone is labeled medium-sized based on frequency. This chain links TRBV10-1 with TRBJ2-3, with 8 bases that match TRBD2. With 5 bases clipped from V and 2 bases from J, the junction kept 3 bases outside the gene matches. Germline lookup yields CDR1 WNHNN and CDR2 SYGVQD (reference sequence). This CDR3 comprises 14 residues. Here the CDR3 reads CASSPGGYTDTQYF. DNA for the CDR3: TGCGCCAGCAGTCCGGGAGGGTACACAGATACGCAGTATTTT.

The chain employs TRBV13 and TRBJ1-5, with D tentatively TRBD1 (6 bases). The CDR3 runs to 12 residues. Germline CDR1 is PRHDT and CDR2 is FYEKMQ (reference sequence). V shed 5 bases and J shed 9 bases, with 11 bases lying between them. The chain's CDR3 is CASSHRDPPQHF. The CDR3 nucleotides read TGTGCCAGCAGCCACAGGGATCCGCCCCAGCATTTT.

This chain joins TRBV12-5 and TRBJ1-5; D is unresolved. The germline V gene has CDR1 LGHNT and CDR2 FRNRAP. Deletions cut 5 bases from V and 7 bases from J, with 6 bases between. The CDR3 runs 11 residues. CDR3 in amino acids: CASGPYQPQHF. CDR3 DNA: TGTGCTAGTGGTCCCTACCAGCCCCAGCATTTT.

The V and J genes are TRBV9 and TRBJ1-1; a weak D match, TRBD1 (6 bases). V shed 3 bases and J shed 5 bases, with 11 bases lying between them. This CDR3 region has 13 residues. Germline V gene data show CDR1 as SGDLS and CDR2 as YYNGEE. CDR3 region: CASSASQGTEAFF. CDR3 nucleotide sequence: TGTGCCAGCAGCGCTTCACAGGGTACTGAAGCTTTCTTT.

As for this clone: One end of the junction is discordant with germline, which a read error may explain. V gene TRBV7-7 combines with J gene TRBJ2-5, with a tentative D call TRBD2 (6 bases). The germline gives CDR1 SSHAT, CDR2 FNYEAQ (reference sequence). The CDR3 extends over 13 amino acids. As DNA, the CDR3 is TGTGCTAGCAGCTCAGGACTACAAGAGACCCAGTACTTC. Translating gives CASSSGLQETQYF. The variable domain in full, with the rest retrieved from reference TRBV7-7 and TRBJ2-5, is GAGVSQSPRYKVTKRGQDVTLRCDPISSHATLYWYQQALGQGPEFLTYFNYEAQPDKSGLPSDRFSAERPEGSISTLTIQRTEQRDSAMYRCASSSGLQETQYFGPGTRLLVL.

The V gene is TRBV19, the J gene TRBJ2-7; 7 bases agree with TRBD2. J lost 5 bases, V lost 7 bases, and 11 bases had no gene match. Germline lookup yields CDR1 LNHDA and CDR2 SQIVND (reference sequence). This CDR3 is built from 14 residues. The CDR3 here is CASTITGEGNEQYF. The CDR3 DNA follows: TGTGCCAGTACCATAACGGGGGAGGGGAACGAGCAGTACTTC.

This clone is identified as medium-sized from frequency. The CDR3 DNA reads as TGTGCCAGCAGCCAAGGCAGGGCCACTGAAGCTTTCTTT. This gives the protein CASSQGRATEAFF. The rearrangement joins TRBV4-2 to TRBJ1-1, with D tentatively TRBD1 (5 bases). CDR1 is LGHNA and CDR2 is YNFKEQ in the germline V gene. The CDR3 extends over 13 amino acids. V gave up 1 base and J gave up 4 bases, with 7 bases separating them.

The rearrangement joins TRBV2 to TRBJ1-1, with D unresolved. This CDR3 has 13 amino acids. The germline V gene has CDR1 SNHLY and CDR2 FYNNEI. V shed 5 bases and J shed 1 base, with 8 bases lying between them. The CDR3 here is CASSNKKNTEAFF. The CDR3 bases are TGTGCCAGCAGTAACAAGAAGAACACTGAAGCTTTCTTT.